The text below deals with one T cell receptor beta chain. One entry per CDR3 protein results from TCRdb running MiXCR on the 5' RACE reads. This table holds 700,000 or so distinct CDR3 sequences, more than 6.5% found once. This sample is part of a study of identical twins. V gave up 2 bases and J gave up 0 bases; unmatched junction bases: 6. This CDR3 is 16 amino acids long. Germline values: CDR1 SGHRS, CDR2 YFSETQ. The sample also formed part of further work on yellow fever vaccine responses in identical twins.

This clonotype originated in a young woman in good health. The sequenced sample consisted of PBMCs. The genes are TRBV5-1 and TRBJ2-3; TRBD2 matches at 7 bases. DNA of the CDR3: TGCGCCAGCAGCTTAGGACTAGACGTTAGCACAGATACGCAGTATTTT. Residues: CASSLGLDVSTDTQYF.